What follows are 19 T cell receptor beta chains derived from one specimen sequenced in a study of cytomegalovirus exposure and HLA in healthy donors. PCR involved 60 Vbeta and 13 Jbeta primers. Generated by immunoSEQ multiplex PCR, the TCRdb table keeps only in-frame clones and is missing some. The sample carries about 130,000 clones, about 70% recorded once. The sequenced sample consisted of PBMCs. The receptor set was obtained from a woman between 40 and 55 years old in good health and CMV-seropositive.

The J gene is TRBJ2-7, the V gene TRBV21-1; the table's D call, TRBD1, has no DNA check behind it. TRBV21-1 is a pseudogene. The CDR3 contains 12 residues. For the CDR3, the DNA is TGTGCCAGCGCTAGAGGGGGAGACGAGCAGTACTTC. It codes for CASARGGDEQYF.

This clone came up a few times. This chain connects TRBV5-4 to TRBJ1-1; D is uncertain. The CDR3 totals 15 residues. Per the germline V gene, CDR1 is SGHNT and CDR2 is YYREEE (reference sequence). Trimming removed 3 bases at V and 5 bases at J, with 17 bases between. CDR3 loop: CASSYTGSLETEAFF. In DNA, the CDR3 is TGTGCCAGCAGCTACACCGGGAGCCTAGAGACTGAAGCTTTCTTT.

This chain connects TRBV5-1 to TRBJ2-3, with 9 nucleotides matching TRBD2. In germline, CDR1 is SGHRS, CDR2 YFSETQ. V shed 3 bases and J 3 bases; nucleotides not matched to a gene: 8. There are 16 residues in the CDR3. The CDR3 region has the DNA TGCGCCAGCAGCTCGGGACTAGCTCGGGTGACAGATACGCAGTATTTT. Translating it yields CASSSGLARVTDTQYF. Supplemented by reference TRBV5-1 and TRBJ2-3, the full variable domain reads KAGVTQTPRYLIKTRGQQVTLSCSPISGHRSVSWYQQTPGQGLQFLFEYFSETQRNKGNFPGRFSGRQFSNSRSEMNVSTLELGDSALYLCASSSGLARVTDTQYFGPGTRLTVL.

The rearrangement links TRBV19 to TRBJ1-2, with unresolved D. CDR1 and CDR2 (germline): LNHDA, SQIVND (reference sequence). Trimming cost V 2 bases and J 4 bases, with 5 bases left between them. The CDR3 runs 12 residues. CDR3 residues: CASSIRGYGYTF. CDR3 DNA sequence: TGTGCCAGTAGTATACGGGGCTATGGCTACACCTTC.

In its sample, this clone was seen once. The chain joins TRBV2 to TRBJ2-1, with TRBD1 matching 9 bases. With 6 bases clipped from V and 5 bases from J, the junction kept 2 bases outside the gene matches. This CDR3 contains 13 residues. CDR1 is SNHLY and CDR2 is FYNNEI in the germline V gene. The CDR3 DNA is TGTGCCAGCAGCGGACAGGGGAACAATGAGCAGTTCTTC. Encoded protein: CASSGQGNNEQFF. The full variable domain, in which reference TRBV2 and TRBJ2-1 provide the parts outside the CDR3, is EPEVTQTPSHQVTQMGQEVILRCVPISNHLYFYWYRQILGQKVEFLVSFYNNEISEKSEIFDDQFSVERPDGSNFTLKIRSTKLEDSAMYFCASSGQGNNEQFFGPGTRLTVL.

CDR3 DNA: TGTGCCAGCTCACCAGATTACAGGCCGAGCTCCTACGAGCAGTACTTC. Translating gives CASSPDYRPSSYEQYF. The rearrangement links TRBV18 to TRBJ2-7; tentative D call: TRBD1 (5 bases). CDR1 and CDR2 (germline): KGHSH, LQKENI. V dropped 2 bases and J dropped 0 bases, with 14 bases sitting between them. This CDR3 spans 16 amino acids.

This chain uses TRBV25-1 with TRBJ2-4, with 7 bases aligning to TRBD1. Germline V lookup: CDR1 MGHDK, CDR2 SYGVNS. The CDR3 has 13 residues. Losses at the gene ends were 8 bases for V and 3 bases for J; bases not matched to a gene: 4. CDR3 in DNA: TGTGCCAGCTCGACAGGGAGCAAAAACATTCAGTACTTC. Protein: CASSTGSKNIQYF.

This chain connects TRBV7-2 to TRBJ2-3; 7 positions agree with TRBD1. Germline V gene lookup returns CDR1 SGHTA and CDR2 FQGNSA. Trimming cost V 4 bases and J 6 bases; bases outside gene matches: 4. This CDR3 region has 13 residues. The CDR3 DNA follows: TGTGCCAGCAGCTCAGACAGGGCCGATACGCAGTATTTT. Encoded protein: CASSSDRADTQYF.

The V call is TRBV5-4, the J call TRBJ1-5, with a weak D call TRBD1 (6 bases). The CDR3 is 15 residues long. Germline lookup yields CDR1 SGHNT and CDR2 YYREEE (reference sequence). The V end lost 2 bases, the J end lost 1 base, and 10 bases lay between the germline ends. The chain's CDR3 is CASSLGGTSNQPQHF. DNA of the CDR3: TGTGCCAGCAGCTTAGGGGGAACCAGCAATCAGCCCCAGCATTTT. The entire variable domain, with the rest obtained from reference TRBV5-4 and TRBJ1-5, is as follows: ETGVTQSPTHLIKTRGQQVTLRCSSQSGHNTVSWYQQALGQGPQFIFQYYREEENGRGNFPPRFSGLQFPNYSSELNVNALELDDSALYLCASSLGGTSNQPQHFGDGTRLSIL.

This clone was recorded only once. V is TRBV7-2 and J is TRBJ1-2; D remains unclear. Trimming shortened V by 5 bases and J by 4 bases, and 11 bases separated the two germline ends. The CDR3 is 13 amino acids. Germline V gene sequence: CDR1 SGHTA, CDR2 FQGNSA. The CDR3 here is CASSLRESYGYTF. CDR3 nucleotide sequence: TGTGCCAGCAGCCTAAGGGAGAGCTATGGCTACACCTTC. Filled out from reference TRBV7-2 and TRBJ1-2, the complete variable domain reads GAGVSQSPSNKVTEKGKDVELRCDPISGHTALYWYRQSLGQGLEFLIYFQGNSAPDKSGLPSDRFSAERTGGSVSTLTIQRTQQEDSAVYLCASSLRESYGYTFGSGTRLTVV.

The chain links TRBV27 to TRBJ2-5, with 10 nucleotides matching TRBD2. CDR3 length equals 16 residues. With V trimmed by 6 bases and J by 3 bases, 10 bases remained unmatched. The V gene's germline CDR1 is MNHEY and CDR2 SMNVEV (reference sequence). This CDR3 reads CASRSRKLAGKETQYF. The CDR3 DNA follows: TGTGCCAGCAGGTCAAGGAAACTAGCGGGGAAAGAGACCCAGTACTTC.

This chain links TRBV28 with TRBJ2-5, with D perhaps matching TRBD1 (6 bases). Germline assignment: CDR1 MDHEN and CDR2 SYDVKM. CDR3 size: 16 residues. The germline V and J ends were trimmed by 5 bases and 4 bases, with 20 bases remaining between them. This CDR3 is CASSPRTPGHRETQYF. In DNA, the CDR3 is TGTGCCAGCAGTCCTAGAACTCCGGGACATAGAGAGACCCAGTACTTC.

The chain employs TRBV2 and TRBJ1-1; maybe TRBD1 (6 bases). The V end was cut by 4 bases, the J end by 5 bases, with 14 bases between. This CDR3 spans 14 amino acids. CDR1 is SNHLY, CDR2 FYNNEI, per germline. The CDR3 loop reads CASSVLGQNTEAFF. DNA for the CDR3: TGTGCCAGCAGTGTTTTAGGACAGAATACTGAAGCTTTCTTT.

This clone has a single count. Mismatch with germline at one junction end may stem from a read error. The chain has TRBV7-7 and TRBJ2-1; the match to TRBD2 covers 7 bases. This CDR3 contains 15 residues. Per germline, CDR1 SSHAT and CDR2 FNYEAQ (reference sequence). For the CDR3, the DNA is TGTGCTAGCAGCCAAGCCGGCGGGAGTAGTAATGAGCAGTTCTTC. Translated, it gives CASSQAGGSSNEQFF.

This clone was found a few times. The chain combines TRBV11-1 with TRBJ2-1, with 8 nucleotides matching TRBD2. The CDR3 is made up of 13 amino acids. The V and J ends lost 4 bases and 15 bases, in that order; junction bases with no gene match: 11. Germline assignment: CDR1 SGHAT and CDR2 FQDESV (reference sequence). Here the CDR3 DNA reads TGTGCCAGCAGCTCCCGAGGGACTAGTTTCAGGTTCTTC. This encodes CASSSRGTSFRFF.

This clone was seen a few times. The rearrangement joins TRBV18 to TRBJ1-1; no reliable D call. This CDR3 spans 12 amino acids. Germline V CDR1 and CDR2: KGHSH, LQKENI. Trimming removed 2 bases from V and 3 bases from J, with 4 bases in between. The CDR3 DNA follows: TGTGCCAGCTCACCAACGGACACTGAAGCTTTCTTT. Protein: CASSPTDTEAFF.

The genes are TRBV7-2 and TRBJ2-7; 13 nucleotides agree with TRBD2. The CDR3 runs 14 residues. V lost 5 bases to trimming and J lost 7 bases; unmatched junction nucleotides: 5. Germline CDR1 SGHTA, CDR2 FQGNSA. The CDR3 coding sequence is TGTGCCAGCAGCCACGGGACTAGCGGGGCAGAGCAGTACTTC. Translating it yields CASSHGTSGAEQYF.

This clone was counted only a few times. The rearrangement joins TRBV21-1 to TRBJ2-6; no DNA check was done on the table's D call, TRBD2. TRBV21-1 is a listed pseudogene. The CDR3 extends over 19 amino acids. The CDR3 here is CASSKATICRRPGANVLTF. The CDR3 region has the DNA TGTGCCAGCAGCAAAGCGACCATCTGCCGGCGGCCTGGGGCCAACGTCCTGACTTTC.

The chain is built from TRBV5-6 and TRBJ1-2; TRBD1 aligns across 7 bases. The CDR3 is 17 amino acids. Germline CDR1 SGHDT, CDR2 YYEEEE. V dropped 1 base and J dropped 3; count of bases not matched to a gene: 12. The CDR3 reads CASSLLTGEWVYYGYTF. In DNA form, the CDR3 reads TGTGCCAGCAGCTTGCTAACAGGGGAGTGGGTTTACTATGGCTACACCTTC.